These 25 T cell receptor beta chains were all obtained from the same sample, sequenced in a study of blood T cell repertoires in COVID-19. Sequenced by immunoSEQ multiplex PCR; TCRdb stores in-frame clones only, minus some. The table shows roughly 300,000 clones, with 90% occurring only once. The sequenced sample consisted of PBMCs or T cells enriched from blood (not recorded which). The receptors shown here come from a woman in her 30s who had recovered from COVID-19.

J is TRBJ2-1 and V is TRBV6-2 or TRBV6-3, with TRBD2 matching 9 bases. Germline assignment: CDR1 MNHEY and CDR2 SVGEGT. The CDR3 length is 17 residues. Unmatched junction bases numbered 10, after V lost 6 bases and J lost 1 base. This CDR3 reads CASSPMTSGHSYNEQFF. CDR3 DNA: TGTGCCAGCAGCCCCATGACTAGCGGTCATTCCTACAATGAGCAGTTCTTC.

V gene TRBV2 combines with J gene TRBJ2-1, with no clear D. Germline loops: CDR1 SNHLY, CDR2 FYNNEI. The V end was cut by 4 bases, the J end by 6 bases, with 10 bases between. CDR3 length equals 13 residues. CDR3 region: CASSVNQVNEQFF. The CDR3, as DNA: TGTGCCAGCAGTGTGAATCAGGTCAATGAGCAGTTCTTC.

The rearrangement joins TRBV27 to TRBJ2-7; 7 positions agree with TRBD1. The CDR3 spans 14 residues. Germline CDR1 is MNHEY and CDR2 is SMNVEV (reference sequence). V was clipped by 2 bases and J by 0 bases; unmatched bases: 1. The CDR3 nucleotides are TGTGCCAGCAGTTTACGACAGGGCTCCTACGAGCAGTACTTC. Protein product: CASSLRQGSYEQYF.

The chain recombines TRBV28 with TRBJ2-5; D is possibly TRBD2 (5 bases). This CDR3 has 13 residues. Germline assignment: CDR1 MDHEN and CDR2 SYDVKM. V lost 7 bases to trimming and J lost 0 bases, with 9 bases between them. CDR3 bases: TGTGCCAGCAAGGGAGCGGACCAAGAGACCCAGTACTTC. Translated, it gives CASKGADQETQYF.

This sequence joins TRBV4-3 and TRBJ2-1; TRBD1 matches at 10 bases. Per germline, CDR1 LGHNA and CDR2 YSLEER. Germline trimming cut 1 base from V and 7 bases from J; bases unmatched to any gene: 4. The CDR3 runs 15 residues. The CDR3 protein is CASSQGTGGWNEQFF. Here the CDR3 DNA reads TGCGCCAGCAGCCAAGGGACAGGGGGATGGAATGAGCAGTTCTTC.

The chain combines TRBV11-2 with TRBJ2-1; 8 bases fit TRBD2. Germline trimming cut 4 bases from V and 2 bases from J; bases unmatched to any gene: 16. Germline V gene lookup returns CDR1 SGHAT and CDR2 FQNNGV. The CDR3 totals 19 residues. This CDR3 is CASSWTAGTSKGAYNEQFF. The CDR3 nucleotides read TGTGCCAGCAGCTGGACAGCGGGGACTAGTAAAGGAGCCTACAATGAGCAGTTCTTC. The full variable domain, in which reference TRBV11-2 and TRBJ2-1 provide the parts outside the CDR3, is EAGVAQSPRYKIIEKRQSVAFWCNPISGHATLYWYQQILGQGPKLLIQFQNNGVVDDSQLPKDRFSAERLKGVDSTLKIQPAKLEDSAVYLCASSWTAGTSKGAYNEQFFGPGTRLTVL.

The V gene is TRBV7-9, the J gene TRBJ2-3; perhaps TRBD1 as D (7 bases). CDR1 and CDR2 from the germline V gene are SEHNR and FQNEAQ (reference sequence). Between the trimmed V and J ends, which lost 5 bases and 3 bases, there was a span of 15 bases. The CDR3 runs 15 residues. CDR3 loop: CASSQGGVSTDTQYF. As DNA, the CDR3 is TGTGCCAGCAGCCAGGGGGGTGTGTCGACAGATACGCAGTATTTT. The variable domain in full, completed from reference TRBV7-9 and TRBJ2-3, reads DTGVSQNPRHKITKRGQNVTFRCDPISEHNRLYWYRQTLGQGPEFLTYFQNEAQLEKSRLLSDRFSAERPKGSFSTLEIQRTEQGDSAMYLCASSQGGVSTDTQYFGPGTRLTVL.

The CDR3 region is CAWSPGDRGLEKLFF. The DNA for the CDR3 is TGTGCCTGGAGTCCAGGGGACAGGGGGCTTGAAAAACTGTTTTTT. This chain uses TRBV30 with TRBJ1-4; 12 positions agree with TRBD1. Unmatched junction bases numbered 5, after V lost 2 bases and J lost 7 bases. The germline V gene has CDR1 GTSNPN and CDR2 SVGIG (reference sequence). There are 15 residues in the CDR3.

This clone was detected only once. The J gene is TRBJ2-7, the V gene TRBV27; D unresolved. The CDR3 has 12 amino acids. V lost 4 bases to trimming and J lost 3 bases, with 7 bases between them. Germline CDR1 and CDR2: MNHEY and SMNVEV (reference sequence). The CDR3 region has the DNA TGTGCCAGCAGTTCTCTGAGCTACGAGCAGTACTTC. Residues: CASSSLSYEQYF.

The V call is TRBV4-1, the J call TRBJ1-4; 9 bases line up with TRBD1. The germline V gene encodes CDR1 MGHRA and CDR2 YSYEKL. This CDR3 comprises 14 residues. V was clipped by 2 bases and J by 8 bases; unmatched bases: 3. CDR3 amino acids: CASSQRTGEEKLFF. Written as DNA, the CDR3 is TGCGCCAGCAGCCAACGGACAGGGGAAGAAAAACTGTTTTTT.

V is TRBV2 and J is TRBJ1-4, with D unresolved. Germline CDR1 and CDR2: SNHLY and FYNNEI. Trimming stripped 1 base from V and 8 bases from J, with 14 bases between. The CDR3 has 15 amino acids. The DNA of the CDR3 is TGTGCCAGCAGTGAAGGTAGCGGACGGAGGGAAAAACTGTTTTTT. This gives the protein CASSEGSGRREKLFF.

The chain employs TRBV19 and TRBJ2-5; no definite D call. CDR1 and CDR2 from the germline V gene are LNHDA and SQIVND (reference sequence). This CDR3 is 13 amino acids long. Trimming removed 3 bases from V and 2 bases from J, with 7 bases in between. The CDR3, as DNA: TGTGCCAGTAGTATGGGCAGACAAGAGACCCAGTACTTC. This sequence encodes CASSMGRQETQYF. Full variable domain (missing parts from reference TRBV19 and TRBJ2-5): DGGITQSPKYLFRKEGQNVTLSCEQNLNHDAMYWYRQDPGQGLRLIYYSQIVNDFQKGDIAEGYSVSREKKESFPLTVTSAQKNPTAFYLCASSMGRQETQYFGPGTRLLVL.

The chain is built from TRBV10-3 and TRBJ2-3; a weak D match, TRBD2 (5 bases). The germline V gene encodes CDR1 ENHRY and CDR2 SYGVKD. The CDR3 covers 16 residues. V dropped 0 bases and J dropped 1 base, with 11 bases sitting between them. CDR3: CAISESGVGRTDTQYF. In nucleotides, the CDR3 is TGTGCCATCAGTGAGTCCGGGGTGGGCCGCACAGATACGCAGTATTTT.

This chain uses TRBV25-1 with TRBJ2-1; 12 nucleotides line up with TRBD2. The CDR3 covers 17 residues. V dropped 5 bases and J dropped 6; count of bases not matched to a gene: 11. Germline CDR1 MGHDK, CDR2 SYGVNS. The CDR3: CASSPSSGRAFSNEQFF. In nucleotides, the CDR3 is TGTGCCAGCAGTCCCTCTAGCGGGAGGGCCTTTAGCAATGAGCAGTTCTTC.

V and J are TRBV7-8 and TRBJ2-1, with a tentative D call TRBD2 (5 bases). Germline V lookup: CDR1 SGHVS, CDR2 FQNEAQ. The V gene lost 0 bases and the J gene lost 1 base, with 10 bases spanning the gap. The CDR3 consists of 16 residues. CDR3 region: CASSLAERTSYNEQFF. In nucleotides, the CDR3 is TGTGCCAGCAGCTTAGCGGAAAGGACTTCCTACAATGAGCAGTTCTTC.

The V call is TRBV10-1, the J call TRBJ2-1; D is unresolved. This CDR3 is 15 amino acids long. The V gene lost 0 bases and the J gene lost 2 bases, with 8 bases spanning the gap. The germline gives CDR1 WNHNN, CDR2 SYGVQD (reference sequence). The CDR3 reads CASSESRGAYNEQFF. The CDR3, as DNA: TGCGCCAGCAGTGAGTCCAGAGGAGCCTACAATGAGCAGTTCTTC.

The rearrangement joins TRBV5-1 to TRBJ1-6; 9 bases match TRBD1. The CDR3 consists of 14 residues. V gave up 3 bases and J gave up 7 bases; unmatched junction bases: 2. In germline, CDR1 is SGHRS, CDR2 YFSETQ. CDR3 loop: CASSSGQGNSPLHF. CDR3 in DNA: TGCGCCAGCAGCTCGGGACAGGGAAATTCACCCCTCCACTTT.

CDR3 residues: CASSLDRGRSYEQYF. DNA for the CDR3: TGTGCCAGCAGCTTAGACCGAGGCCGCTCCTACGAGCAGTACTTC. V usage is TRBV7-9 and J usage is TRBJ2-7, with D unclear. Trimming stripped 1 base from V and 0 bases from J, with 10 bases between. Looked up from germline, CDR1 is SEHNR and CDR2 is FQNEAQ (reference sequence). The CDR3 consists of 15 residues.

This clone has just a few counts. The genes are TRBV28 and TRBJ2-1; 9 bases match TRBD2. The CDR3 is 14 residues long. Looked up from germline, CDR1 is MDHEN and CDR2 is SYDVKM. V was pared by 3 bases and J by 9 bases, with 6 bases of the junction left unmatched. The CDR3 DNA is TGTGCCAGCAGTTTGGCGGGAGGGGAGGGTGAGCAGTTCTTC. It yields the protein CASSLAGGEGEQFF.

The J gene is TRBJ1-3, the V gene TRBV19; D may be TRBD1 (6 bases). V was trimmed by 9 bases and J by 4 bases, leaving 13 bases between them. This CDR3 is built from 13 residues. Germline assignment: CDR1 LNHDA and CDR2 SQIVND (reference sequence). The CDR3 region is CASDSGTGNTIYF. The DNA of the CDR3 is TGTGCCAGCGACTCCGGGACAGGAAACACCATATATTTT.

This chain uses TRBV25-1 with TRBJ2-3; TRBD2 matches at 11 bases. With 5 bases clipped from V and 1 base from J, the junction kept 5 bases outside the gene matches. The CDR3 runs to 16 residues. Germline V gene sequence: CDR1 MGHDK, CDR2 SYGVNS. Here the CDR3 DNA reads TGTGCCAGCAGTCGAATAGCGGGAGGGGGCACAGATACGCAGTATTTT. Translated: CASSRIAGGGTDTQYF.

V usage is TRBV7-2 and J usage is TRBJ2-7, with 7 bases aligning to TRBD2. The trim removed 5 bases at V and 0 bases at J, leaving 13 bases unmatched. The CDR3 is 17 amino acids. Germline V gene data show CDR1 as SGHTA and CDR2 as FQGNSA. The CDR3 region has the DNA TGTGCCAGCAGCCACGAGGCTAGCGGTTTCGTCTCCTACGAGCAGTACTTC. Amino acid sequence: CASSHEASGFVSYEQYF.

The chain joins TRBV3-1 (or the pseudogene TRBV3-2) to TRBJ2-7, with 10 positions matching TRBD1. In germline, CDR1 is LGHDT, CDR2 YNNKEL (reference sequence). With V trimmed by 0 bases and J by 5 bases, 7 bases remained unmatched. The CDR3 length is 16 residues. The CDR3 nucleotides are TGTGCCAGCAGCCAAGATCGGGGACAGGGGACCGACGAGCAGTACTTC. Its protein is CASSQDRGQGTDEQYF.

The chain joins TRBV4-1 to TRBJ1-4, with 12 bases fitting TRBD1. J lost 8 bases, V lost 6 bases, and 4 bases had no gene match. Germline loops: CDR1 MGHRA, CDR2 YSYEKL. The CDR3 is made up of 14 amino acids. Here the CDR3 DNA reads TGCGCCAGCAGTCTCGGGACAGGGGGCGAAAAACTGTTTTTT. This gives the protein CASSLGTGGEKLFF.

This chain uses TRBV7-2 with TRBJ2-1, with D possibly TRBD2 on 6 matching bases. Germline V gene lookup returns CDR1 SGHTA and CDR2 FQGNSA. The CDR3 consists of 16 residues. V shed 3 bases and J shed 5 bases, with 17 bases lying between them. CDR3 loop: CASSFGTPAGHNEQFF. The DNA of the CDR3 is TGTGCCAGCAGCTTCGGGACTCCGGCGGGCCACAATGAGCAGTTCTTC. Based on the CDR3 plus reference TRBV7-2 and TRBJ2-1, the full variable domain is GAGVSQSPSNKVTEKGKDVELRCDPISGHTALYWYRQSLGQGLEFLIYFQGNSAPDKSGLPSDRFSAERTGGSVSTLTIQRTQQEDSAVYLCASSFGTPAGHNEQFFGPGTRLTVL.